The rows below give T cell receptor beta chains drawn from one sample of a study of human T cells and chemical hapten exposure. TCRdb passed the RACE reads through MiXCR, listing each CDR3 protein once. Of roughly 50,000 distinct CDR3 sequences in the sample, about 11% were seen once. The starting material was whole blood, obtained in connection with sensitization to the hapten diphenylcyclopropenone (DPC). The receptors come from a woman between 35 and 50 years old with alopecia areata. Some clones in this sample may be carry-over from other donors' samples. Each CDR3 is given with its conserved first and last residue. The D gene is left open where the match is weak. Some rows have no size entry. The others give once, few or many, or a class for an expanded clone.

>.|TRBJ2-6|TRBD1|TRBV3-1
TGTGCCAGCAGCCACCGGGACAGGATGTCTGGGGCCAACGTCCTGACTTTC
CASSHRDRMSGANVLTF
>.|TRBJ2-5|.|TRBV29-1
TGCAGCGTCCGTTTGGGCCAAGAGACCCAGTACTTC
CSVRLGQETQYF
>once|TRBJ2-7|TRBD1|TRBV10-3
TGTGCCACGGGACAGGGGGCGGGGGAGCAGTACTTC
CATGQGAGEQYF
>medium-sized|TRBJ1-1|.|TRBV29-1
TGCAGCGCCATGAAAGAACTGAACACTGAAGCTTTCTTT
CSAMKELNTEAFF
>many|TRBJ1-4|.|TRBV4-1
TGCGCCAGCAGCCGACAGCTTGCAACTAATGAAAAACTGTTTTTT
CASSRQLATNEKLFF
>many|TRBJ1-5|.|TRBV7-2
TGTGCCAGCAGCTTAGTACGGGGGTACAATCAGCCCCAGCATTTT
CASSLVRGYNQPQHF
>many|TRBJ2-7|TRBD1|TRBV9
TGTGCCAGCAGCCCAACCGGACAGGGGTCGGGCGAGCAGTACTTC
CASSPTGQGSGEQYF
>few|TRBJ2-5|.|TRBV24-1
TGTGCCACCAGTGATTCCCTCCTGGGGGCGGAGACCCAGTACTTC
CATSDSLLGAETQYF
>few|TRBJ1-3|.|TRBV10-2
TGCGCCAGCCGGTCGGGGGGATTCTCTGGAAACACCATATATTTT
CASRSGGFSGNTIYF
>many|TRBJ1-3|TRBD1|TRBV7-3
TGTGCCAGCAGCACAGGGGGCTCTGGAAACACCATATATTTT
CASSTGGSGNTIYF
>.|TRBJ1-1|.|TRBV30
TGTGCCTGGAGTCTTCACCGACCTAACACTGAAGCTTTCTTT
CAWSLHRPNTEAFF
>.|TRBJ1-6|.|TRBV28
TGTGCCAGCAGTTTGCCACTCAATTCACCCCTCCACTTT
CASSLPLNSPLHF
>few|TRBJ2-1|.|TRBV18
TGTGCCAGCTCACCACCGGGGGTAGTTTCGTTCGATGAGCAGTTCTTC
CASSPPGVVSFDEQFF
>many|TRBJ1-5|.|TRBV18
TGTGCCAGCTCACCTGACAATCAGCCCCAGCATTTT
CASSPDNQPQHF
>.|TRBJ2-3|.|TRBV7-6
TGTGCCAGCAGCTTATGGGGACGGGGCAGCACAGATACGCAGTATTTT
CASSLWGRGSTDTQYF
>many|TRBJ1-2|.|TRBV29-1
TGCAGCGTTGTGGAGGGCCACGCGGACTATGGCTACACCTTC
CSVVEGHADYGYTF
>many|TRBJ1-1|.|TRBV20-1
TGCAGTGCTGGCCCCCCCTCAGGGAGGCCTGAAGCTTTCTTT
CSAGPPSGRPEAFF
>many|TRBJ1-2|.|TRBV5-1
TGCGCCAGCAGCCCGGACAGAAACTATGGCTACACCTTC
CASSPDRNYGYTF
>many|TRBJ1-1|.|TRBV3-1
TGTGCCAGCAGCCAAGATTTCATCTCAGAAGCTTTCTTT
CASSQDFISEAFF
>.|TRBJ1-4|TRBD1|TRBV4-3
TGCGCCAGCAGCCAAGGAGCCTCTCCGGGACAGAGTGCAACTAATGAAAAACTGTTTTTT
CASSQGASPGQSATNEKLFF
>many|TRBJ2-3|.|TRBV3-1
TGTGCCAGCAGCCTAAATCCCACAGATACGCAGTATTTT
CASSLNPTDTQYF
>many|TRBJ1-4|.|TRBV24-1
TGTGCCACCAGTGGCCCTGCGTCTGAAAAACTGTTTTTT
CATSGPASEKLFF
>.|TRBJ2-3|.|TRBV10-3
TGTGCCATCAGTGAGTCGACTGGCACAGATACGCAGTATTTT
CAISESTGTDTQYF
>few|TRBJ1-5|.|TRBV18
TGTGCCAGCTCACCGTCCAGAGACATTAGCAATCAGCCCCAGCATTTT
CASSPSRDISNQPQHF
>few|TRBJ2-7|TRBD2|TRBV20-1
TGCAGTGCTCCTCGGGATAGCGGGTACGAGCAGTACTTC
CSAPRDSGYEQYF
>many|TRBJ1-1|.|TRBV29-1
TGCAGCGTTGCCCAAGGACAGCTGAACACTGAAGCTTTCTTT
CSVAQGQLNTEAFF
>many|TRBJ2-5|.|TRBV10-1
TGCGCCAGCAGTGTTACATGGAAAGAGACCCAGTACTTC
CASSVTWKETQYF
>few|TRBJ2-1|.|TRBV24-1
TGTGCCACCAGTGATGACGGGAGAGGTAATGAGCAGTTCTTC
CATSDDGRGNEQFF
>.|TRBJ1-1|.|TRBV7-9
TGTGCCAGCAGCTTCAGTGGGGGCTTGAACACTGAAGCTTTCTTT
CASSFSGGLNTEAFF
>few|TRBJ2-3|TRBD1|TRBV7-9
TGTGCCAGCAACCCGACAGGGTTTCCAGATACGCAGTATTTT
CASNPTGFPDTQYF
>few|TRBJ2-7|TRBD1|TRBV6-2/TRBV6-3
TGTGCCAGCATTCCGGGACAGGGTTGGGACGAGCAGTACTTC
CASIPGQGWDEQYF
>many|TRBJ2-7|.|TRBV20-1
TGCAGTGCTATCCAGGACGGGAGCTACGTGCAGTACTTC
CSAIQDGSYVQYF
>few|TRBJ2-3|TRBD1|TRBV5-1
TGCGCCAGCAGCTTGGTACAGGGGGCAGATACGCAGTATTTT
CASSLVQGADTQYF